This T cell receptor (beta chain) stems from a study of early stage breast cancer tumors. About the study: Samples were sequenced at around 10-fold average coverage.

With regard to this clone: Antigen specificity is unknown.

Measured with immunoSEQ multiplex PCR; TCRdb has only the in-frame clones, and not every one. The repertoire holds more than 60,000 clones, with roughly three quarters as singletons. Findings and caveats of the study: Tumors had roughly 2.3-fold higher T cell density and higher clonality than adjacent normal breast tissue. Tumor and normal breast were distinguished via blood comparison in about 90% of the 16 patients.

This CDR3 has 14 amino acids. V lost 2 bases and J lost 4; bases outside the gene matches: 4. Germline V gene lookup returns CDR1 SGHRS and CDR2 YFSETQ. The sequenced sample was blood. The source is a person between 55 and 70 years old with breast cancer. The genes are TRBV5-1 and TRBJ2-3, with TRBD2 matching 7 bases. This chain's CDR3 is CASSFEGRADTQYF. In nucleotides, the CDR3 is TGCGCCAGCAGCTTCGAGGGGAGGGCAGATACGCAGTATTTT.